This T cell receptor (beta chain) appears in the sequencing data of a study of blood T cell repertoires in COVID-19. For the study at large: Material from acute and convalescent COVID-19 was sourced from the United States, Italy and Spain. PBMCs, B-cell-depleted T cells, or T cells were the source of the cDNA or gDNA that made up the material.

In the authors' methods: Quantification of nucleated cells was approximated via reference gene primer amplification. Produced via immunoSEQ multiplex PCR; TCRdb's table is partial and in-frame only. That table is the source of V, J and clone size, and D and trimming were worked out from the DNA. The table has more than 250,000 clones, roughly 84% seen once. The CDR3 length is 18 residues. Germline CDR1 SGHVS, CDR2 FQNEAQ. Unmatched junction bases numbered 9, after V lost 1 base and J lost 0 bases. Sequencing was carried out using peripheral blood. The clonotype comes from a man in his fifties with active or convalescent COVID-19. The chain uses TRBV7-8 and TRBJ1-5; 7 nucleotides match TRBD1. CDR3 protein: CASSLDGDSLYSNQPQHF. CDR3 nucleotide sequence: TGTGCCAGCAGCTTAGATGGGGACAGTCTTTATAGCAATCAGCCCCAGCATTTT. The variable domain in full, completed from reference TRBV7-8 and TRBJ1-5, reads GAGVSQSPRYKVAKRGQDVALRCDPISGHVSLFWYQQALGQGPEFLTYFQNEAQLDKSGLPSDRFFAERPEGSVSTLKIQRTQQEDSAVYLCASSLDGDSLYSNQPQHFGDGTRLSIL.